The clone carrying this T cell receptor beta chain was recorded at least ten times. Antigen specificity is unknown. The CDR3 covers 12 residues. Trimming pared 4 bases from V and 5 bases from J, leaving 8 bases between. Germline V gene data show CDR1 as LNHNV and CDR2 as YYDKDF (reference sequence). Conversion of TCR transcripts into cDNA relied on 5'RACE template switching, which added a universal primer site and UMIs. MiXCR, run by TCRdb on the 5' RACE reads, gives a single entry per CDR3 protein. The sample has about 350,000 distinct CDR3 sequences, roughly 8.6% seen once. The sample comes from a study of T cells after yellow fever vaccination. About the study: The authors prepared low-cell-number fractions using SMART-Seq v4 Ultra Low Input.

Study-wide results and caveats: Peaking faster, on day 5 versus 15, the secondary response was nonetheless weaker. Clonotype sharing between CD4 and CD8 compartments was small.

The rearrangement joins TRBV15 to TRBJ2-5; D is uncertain. The sequence was obtained from a young man who received the YFV17D yellow fever vaccine. Sequenced material: PBMCs, taken roughly 46 days after the first yellow fever vaccination. The CDR3, as DNA: TGTGCCACCAGCAATGGAAGGGAGACCCAGTACTTC. It codes for CATSNGRETQYF. The full variable domain, with the rest looked up from reference TRBV15 and TRBJ2-5, is DAMVIQNPRYQVTQFGKPVTLSCSQTLNHNVMYWYQQKSSQAPKLLFHYYDKDFNNEADTPDNFQSRRPNTSFCFLDIRSPGLGDTAMYLCATSNGRETQYFGPGTRLLVL.